A selection of T cell receptor beta chains follows, all from one sample in a study of blood T cells in healthy people across ages. Each CDR3 protein is one row after TCRdb ran MiXCR on the 5' RACE reads. Counted here are about 680,000 distinct CDR3 sequences, more than 40% occurring once; the ten biggest clones make up under 35%. Sequenced material: blood. These receptors were obtained from a woman aged 60 to 75 in good health. Both conserved end residues are part of each CDR3. The D gene is left open where the match is weak. Only some rows state a clone size, as once, few, many or a class for expanded clones.

V gene,D gene,J gene,clone size,CDR3 protein,CDR3 DNA
TRBV20-1,TRBD2,TRBJ2-5,.,CSADGTSGVGLEQYF,TGCAGTGCTGACGGGACTAGCGGGGTAGGGCTGGAGCAGTACTTC
TRBV29-1,.,TRBJ2-1,few,CSVNQAAQFF,TGCAGCGTTAATCAAGCGGCGCAGTTCTTC
TRBV7-8,.,TRBJ1-1,.,CASSKWILNTEAFF,TGTGCCAGCAGCAAATGGATACTGAACACTGAAGCTTTCTTT
TRBV7-3,.,TRBJ2-5,few,CASSLDSRQTQYF,TGTGCCAGCAGCTTGGACAGTCGGCAGACCCAGTACTTC
TRBV5-6,.,TRBJ2-5,.,CASRPLGQKETQYF,TGTGCCAGCAGACCCTTGGGACAAAAAGAGACCCAGTACTTC
TRBV7-2,.,TRBJ2-1,.,CASSHAGLKNEQFF,TGTGCCAGCAGCCACGCGGGACTTAAAAATGAGCAGTTCTTC
TRBV12-3/TRBV12-4,.,TRBJ1-2,few,CASSFSRVNGYTF,TGTGCCAGCAGTTTTAGTAGAGTAAATGGCTACACCTTC
TRBV20-1,.,TRBJ1-6,few,CSAHSGSSYNSPLHF,TGCAGTGCCCATTCAGGGAGCTCCTATAATTCACCCCTCCACTTT
TRBV5-1,.,TRBJ2-7,many,CASSFRGDEQYF,TGCGCCAGCAGCTTCAGGGGAGACGAGCAGTACTTC
TRBV5-5,.,TRBJ2-3,.,CASSWDGPTTDTQYF,TGTGCCAGCAGCTGGGACGGCCCGACCACAGATACGCAGTATTTT
TRBV27,TRBD2,TRBJ2-1,.,CASSRTGTSGNNEQFF,TGTGCCAGCAGTCGAACCGGGACTAGCGGGAACAATGAGCAGTTCTTC
TRBV7-2,.,TRBJ1-5,.,CASSLAWQYSNQPQHF,TGTGCCAGCAGCTTAGCGTGGCAGTATAGCAATCAGCCCCAGCATTTT
TRBV25-1,.,TRBJ2-5,.,CASSDPGIVQETQYF,TGTGCCAGCAGTGATCCGGGGATTGTCCAAGAGACCCAGTACTTC
TRBV20-1,TRBD2,TRBJ2-7,.,CSASTGTSDAYEQYF,TGCAGTGCTAGTACCGGGACTAGCGACGCCTACGAGCAGTACTTC
TRBV24-1,.,TRBJ1-4,.,CATSDHGDEKLFF,TGTGCCACCAGTGATCATGGAGATGAAAAACTGTTTTTT
TRBV10-3,TRBD1,TRBJ2-5,.,CAISEWGQNQETQYF,TGTGCCATCAGTGAGTGGGGACAGAACCAAGAGACCCAGTACTTC
TRBV5-1,TRBD2,TRBJ2-1,few,CASSPFSGRVGNEQFF,TGCGCCAGCAGCCCATTTAGCGGGAGAGTCGGCAATGAGCAGTTCTTC
TRBV7-2,.,TRBJ2-1,few,CASSLQGGYNEQFF,TGTGCCAGCAGCTTACAGGGGGGTTACAATGAGCAGTTCTTC
TRBV7-9,.,TRBJ2-7,.,CASSLIDYEQYF,TGTGCCAGCAGCTTAATAGACTACGAGCAGTACTTC
TRBV10-3,TRBD2,TRBJ2-3,few,CAISEVSGGSATDTQYF,TGTGCCATCAGTGAAGTGTCCGGCGGGAGTGCTACAGATACGCAGTATTTT
TRBV7-3,.,TRBJ2-7,.,CASSLGRSCYNEQYF,TGTGCCAGCAGCCTCGGTCGTAGCTGCTACAATGAGCAGTACTTC
TRBV2,TRBD2,TRBJ2-1,once,CASSFLAGVYEQFF,TGTGCCAGCTCTTTCCTAGCGGGAGTCTATGAGCAGTTCTTC
TRBV11-2,.,TRBJ2-7,once,CASSLDCTGMHEQYF,TGTGCCAGCAGCTTAGATTGTACAGGGATGCACGAGCAGTACTTC
TRBV27,TRBD2,TRBJ2-1,.,CASSTMRLAGGSYNEQFF,TGTGCCAGCAGTACCATGCGACTAGCGGGAGGGTCCTACAATGAGCAGTTCTTC
TRBV5-1,.,TRBJ2-7,.,CASSFLADPVSSYEQYF,TGCGCCAGCAGCTTCCTTGCGGACCCTGTAAGCTCCTACGAGCAGTACTTC
TRBV6-2/TRBV6-3,.,TRBJ1-4,.,CASSYPGGNEKLFF,TGTGCCAGCAGTTACCCAGGAGGGAATGAAAAACTGTTTTTT
TRBV29-1,.,TRBJ2-4,few,CSATSPLAKNIQYF,TGCAGCGCTACTAGTCCCTTAGCCAAAAACATTCAGTACTTC
TRBV20-1,TRBD1,TRBJ2-5,.,CSTLRGQQETQYF,TGCAGTACACTTCGGGGACAGCAAGAGACCCAGTACTTC
TRBV12-3/TRBV12-4,TRBD1,TRBJ1-6,.,CASSDRANSPLHF,TGTGCCAGCAGTGACAGGGCTAATTCACCCCTCCACTTT
TRBV7-2,.,TRBJ2-6,.,CASSLAWGHGANVLTF,TGTGCCAGCAGCTTAGCGTGGGGGCATGGGGCCAACGTCCTGACTTTC
TRBV4-2,TRBD2,TRBJ2-2,.,CASSRELAGGTGELFF,TGTGCCAGCAGCCGGGAACTAGCGGGAGGAACCGGGGAGCTGTTTTTT
TRBV6-6,.,TRBJ1-1,.,CASRYGGDYTEAFF,TGTGCCAGCAGATACGGGGGAGATTACACTGAAGCTTTCTTT
TRBV4-2,TRBD1,TRBJ2-7,many,CASSQDREQYF,TGTGCCAGCAGCCAGGACAGGGAGCAGTACTTC
TRBV7-2,.,TRBJ2-7,.,CASSLGTGWSSYEQYF,TGTGCCAGCAGCTTAGGGACCGGGTGGAGCTCCTACGAGCAGTACTTC
TRBV20-1,.,TRBJ2-7,.,CSARGAASSAYEQYF,TGCAGTGCTAGAGGTGCGGCGTCATCGGCATACGAGCAGTACTTC
TRBV3-1,.,TRBJ1-5,.,CASSPGGARQPQHF,TGTGCCAGCAGCCCTGGGGGGGCACGACAGCCCCAGCATTTT
TRBV20-1,.,TRBJ2-3,.,CSAEAAGDTQYF,TGCAGCGCCGAGGCGGCTGGAGATACGCAGTATTTT
TRBV15,TRBD2,TRBJ2-1,.,CATSRSPLAGGPNEQFF,TGTGCCACCAGCAGGAGTCCGCTAGCGGGAGGGCCTAACGAGCAGTTCTTC
TRBV25-1,.,TRBJ2-1,.,CASSESGRVSYEQFF,TGTGCCAGCAGTGAATCGGGACGGGTATCATATGAGCAGTTCTTC
TRBV7-2,.,TRBJ2-1,.,CASTAAYSSYSEQFF,TGTGCCAGCACCGCAGCCTACAGCTCCTACAGTGAGCAGTTCTTC
TRBV10-3,.,TRBJ2-1,.,CAIIPGGNRGFF,TGTGCCATCATTCCGGGCGGGAATCGGGGGTTCTTC
TRBV12-5,TRBD1,TRBJ1-2,few,CASGLARQGIRWNGYTF,TGTGCTAGTGGTTTGGCCCGACAGGGTATCCGGTGGAATGGCTACACCTTC
TRBV29-1,.,TRBJ1-2,few,CSVTRAEYYGYTF,TGCAGCGTTACGAGGGCTGAATACTATGGCTACACCTTC
TRBV5-1,TRBD2,TRBJ2-1,.,CASGAGGRYNEQFF,TGCGCCAGCGGAGCGGGAGGACGCTACAATGAGCAGTTCTTC
TRBV20-1,.,TRBJ1-4,few,CSARSRGGENEKLFF,TGCAGTGCTAGAAGTAGGGGCGGGGAAAATGAAAAACTGTTTTTT
TRBV18,.,TRBJ1-1,.,CASSPWSTSGNTEAFF,TGTGCCAGCTCACCATGGTCCACATCGGGGAACACTGAAGCTTTCTTT
TRBV2,TRBD1,TRBJ2-5,.,CASRARTGRGETQYF,TGTGCCAGCAGAGCCAGGACAGGGAGAGGAGAGACCCAGTACTTC
TRBV3-1,TRBD1,TRBJ2-4,few,CASSQGQGQNIQYF,TGTGCCAGCAGCCAAGGACAGGGGCAAAACATTCAGTACTTC
TRBV21-1,.,TRBJ1-1,.,CASRTKGHLNTEAFF,TGTGCCAGCAGAACCAAGGGACATTTGAACACTGAAGCTTTCTTT
TRBV20-1,TRBD2,TRBJ2-1,.,CSARDGGESYNEQFF,TGCAGTGCTAGAGATGGGGGGGAGTCCTACAATGAGCAGTTCTTC
TRBV24-1,TRBD1,TRBJ1-2,.,CATSDPTGTEGGYTF,TGTGCCACCAGTGATCCCACCGGGACAGAGGGTGGCTACACCTTC
TRBV10-3,.,TRBJ2-1,.,CAISEQGLEDEQFF,TGTGCCATCAGTGAGCAGGGTCTCGAAGATGAGCAGTTCTTC
TRBV9,.,TRBJ1-1,.,CASSVLPTIVGTEAFF,TGTGCCAGCAGCGTACTCCCGACTATCGTGGGCACTGAAGCTTTCTTT
TRBV20-1,.,TRBJ1-1,.,CSARHYRVPSEAFF,TGCAGTGCTAGACACTACAGGGTGCCCTCTGAAGCTTTCTTT
TRBV20-1,.,TRBJ2-3,.,CSASGGWTPTDTQYF,TGCAGTGCTAGCGGGGGATGGACTCCGACAGATACGCAGTATTTT
TRBV14,.,TRBJ2-7,.,CASSHEQISYEQYF,TGTGCCAGCAGCCATGAACAGATATCCTACGAGCAGTACTTC
TRBV6-1,TRBD1,TRBJ1-1,.,CASSDDREVFNTEAFF,TGTGCCAGCAGTGACGACAGGGAGGTGTTTAACACTGAAGCTTTCTTT